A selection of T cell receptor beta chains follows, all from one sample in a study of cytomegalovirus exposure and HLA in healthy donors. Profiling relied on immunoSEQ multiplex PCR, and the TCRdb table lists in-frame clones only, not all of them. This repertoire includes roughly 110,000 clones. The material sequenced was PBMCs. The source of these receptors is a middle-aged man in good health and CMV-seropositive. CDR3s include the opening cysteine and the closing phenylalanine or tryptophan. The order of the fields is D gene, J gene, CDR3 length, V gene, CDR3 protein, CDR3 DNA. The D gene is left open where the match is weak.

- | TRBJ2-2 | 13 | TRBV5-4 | CASSTSGTGELFF | TGTGCCAGCAGCACGTCCGGGACCGGGGAGCTGTTTTTT
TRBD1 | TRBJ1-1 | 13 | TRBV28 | CASITGGNTEAFF | TGTGCCAGCATCACAGGGGGAAACACTGAAGCTTTCTTT
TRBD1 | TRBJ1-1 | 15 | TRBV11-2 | CASSARMGQGTEAFF | TGTGCCAGCAGCGCCCGGATGGGACAGGGGACTGAAGCTTTCTTT
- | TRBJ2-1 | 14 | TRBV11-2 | CASSLTTVVYEQFF | TGTGCCAGCAGCCTAACTACGGTGGTTTATGAGCAGTTCTTC
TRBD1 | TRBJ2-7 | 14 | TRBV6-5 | CASSFQGAAYEQYF | TGTGCCAGCAGTTTTCAGGGGGCAGCGTACGAGCAGTACTTC
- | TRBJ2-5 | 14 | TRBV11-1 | CASSYRRGQETQYF | TGTGCCAGCAGCTACCGGAGGGGCCAAGAGACCCAGTACTTC
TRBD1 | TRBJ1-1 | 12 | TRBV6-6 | CASTDRGTEAFF | TGTGCCAGCACCGACAGGGGCACTGAAGCTTTCTTT
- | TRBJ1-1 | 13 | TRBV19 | CASRPRQTTEAFF | TGTGCCAGTAGACCTAGACAGACCACTGAAGCTTTCTTT
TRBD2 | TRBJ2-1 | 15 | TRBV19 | CASSISSGDYNEQFF | TGTGCCAGTAGTATATCTAGCGGGGATTACAATGAGCAGTTCTTC
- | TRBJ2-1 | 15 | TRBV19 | CASSLQSSSYNEQFF | TGTGCCAGTAGTCTGCAGTCCAGCTCCTACAATGAGCAGTTCTTC
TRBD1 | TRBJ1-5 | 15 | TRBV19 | CASTTFGAGGESQHF | TGTGCCAGTACCACCTTCGGGGCAGGGGGCGAATCCCAGCATTTT
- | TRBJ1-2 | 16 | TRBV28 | CASSFLGAVPNYGYTF | TGTGCCAGCAGTTTCCTCGGTGCGGTGCCTAACTATGGCTACACCTTC
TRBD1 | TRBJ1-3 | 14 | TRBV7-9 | CASSLAQQGSTIYF | TGTGCCAGCAGCTTAGCGCAACAGGGGTCGACCATATATTTT
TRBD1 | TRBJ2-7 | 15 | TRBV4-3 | CASSQGQGAWYEQYF | TGCGCCAGCAGCCAAGGACAGGGGGCTTGGTACGAGCAGTACTTC
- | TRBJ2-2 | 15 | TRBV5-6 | CASSPGHLLTGELFF | TGTGCCAGCAGCCCCGGACACCTTCTCACCGGGGAGCTGTTTTTT
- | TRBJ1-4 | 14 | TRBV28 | CASSLPTGSEKLFF | TGTGCCAGCAGTTTACCGACAGGATCTGAAAAACTGTTTTTT
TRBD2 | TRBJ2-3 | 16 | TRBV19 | CASSILLAGGPDTQYF | TGTGCCAGTAGTATACTTCTGGCGGGAGGGCCGGATACGCAGTATTTT
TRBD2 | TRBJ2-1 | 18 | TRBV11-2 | CASREGTSGAGTYNEQFF | TGTGCCAGCAGGGAAGGGACTAGCGGGGCGGGAACCTACAATGAGCAGTTCTTC
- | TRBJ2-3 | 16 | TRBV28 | CASSLPTGGGTDTQYF | TGTGCCAGCAGTTTACCGACCGGGGGTGGCACAGATACGCAGTATTTT
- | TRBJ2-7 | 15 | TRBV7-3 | CASSPGSGGGYEQYF | TGTGCCAGCAGCCCGGGATCAGGAGGTGGCTACGAGCAGTACTTC
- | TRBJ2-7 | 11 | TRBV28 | CASRGSYEQYF | TGTGCCAGCAGGGGCAGCTACGAGCAGTACTTC
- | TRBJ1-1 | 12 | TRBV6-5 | CASGLRDGGAFF | TGTGCCAGCGGCCTCAGGGACGGAGGGGCTTTCTTT
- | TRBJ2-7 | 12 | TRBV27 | CASSLFSYEQYF | TGTGCCAGCAGTCTCTTCTCCTACGAGCAGTACTTC
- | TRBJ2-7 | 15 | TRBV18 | CASSPPSSPGYEQYF | TGTGCCAGCTCACCACCGTCAAGCCCAGGGTACGAGCAGTACTTC
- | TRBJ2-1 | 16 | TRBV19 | CASRERTLTLGNEQFF | TGTGCCAGTAGGGAGCGGACCCTTACATTGGGCAATGAGCAGTTCTTC
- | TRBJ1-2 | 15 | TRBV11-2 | CASSPTSPHYNGYTF | TGTGCCAGCAGCCCAACAAGTCCCCACTATAATGGCTACACCTTC
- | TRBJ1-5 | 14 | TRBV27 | CASSLNRVNQPQHF | TGTGCCAGCAGTTTAAACAGGGTCAATCAGCCCCAGCATTTT
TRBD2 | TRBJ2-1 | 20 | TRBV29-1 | CSVESRLAGESGSSYNEQFF | TGCAGCGTTGAGAGTCGACTAGCGGGAGAGTCGGGTAGTTCCTACAATGAGCAGTTCTTC
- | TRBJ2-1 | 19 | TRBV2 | CASTSDWDPGKSSYNEQFF | TGTGCCAGCACTTCGGACTGGGATCCGGGAAAGAGCTCCTACAATGAGCAGTTCTTC
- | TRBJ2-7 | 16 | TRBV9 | CASSVDLGARSYEQYF | TGTGCCAGCAGCGTAGATCTAGGGGCCAGGTCCTACGAGCAGTACTTC
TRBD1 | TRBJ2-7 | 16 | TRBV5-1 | CASSLPRGTELYEQYF | TGCGCCAGCAGCTTGCCGCGTGGGACAGAACTCTACGAGCAGTACTTC
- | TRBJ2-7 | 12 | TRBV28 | CASSPQGYEQYF | TGTGCCAGCAGCCCTCAGGGTTACGAGCAGTACTTC
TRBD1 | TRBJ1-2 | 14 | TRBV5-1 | CASSLGDRAYGYTF | TGCGCCAGCAGCTTGGGGGACAGGGCTTATGGCTACACCTTC
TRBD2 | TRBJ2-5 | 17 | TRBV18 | CASSPRRASGSQETQYF | TGTGCCAGCTCACCACGCCGGGCTAGCGGGAGCCAAGAGACCCAGTACTTC
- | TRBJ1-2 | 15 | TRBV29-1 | CSVRETGYANYGYTF | TGCAGCGTGAGAGAGACAGGCTATGCTAACTATGGCTACACCTTC
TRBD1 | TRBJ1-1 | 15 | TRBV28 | CASSPTGTGATEAFF | TGTGCCAGCAGTCCGACCGGGACAGGGGCGACTGAAGCTTTCTTT
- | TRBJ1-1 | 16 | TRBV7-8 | CASTSGDGLLNTEAFF | TGTGCCAGCACCTCAGGTGATGGCTTGTTGAACACTGAAGCTTTCTTT
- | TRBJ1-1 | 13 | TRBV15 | CATSRDRVGEAFF | TGTGCCACCAGCAGAGACAGGGTTGGTGAAGCTTTCTTT
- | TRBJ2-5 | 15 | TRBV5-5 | CASSSWRDQQETQYF | TGTGCCAGCAGCTCGTGGCGGGACCAGCAAGAGACCCAGTACTTC
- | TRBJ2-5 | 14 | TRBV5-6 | CASSTYGARETQYF | TGTGCCAGCAGCACTTATGGGGCTAGGGAGACCCAGTACTTC
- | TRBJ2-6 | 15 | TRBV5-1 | CASTATGSGANVLTF | TGCGCCAGCACTGCAACAGGGTCAGGGGCCAACGTCCTGACTTTC
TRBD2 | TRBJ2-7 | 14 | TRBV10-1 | CASAPGLAGYEQYF | TGCGCCAGCGCTCCGGGACTAGCTGGCTACGAGCAGTACTTC
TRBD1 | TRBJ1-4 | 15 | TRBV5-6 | CASSETGVPNEKLFF | TGTGCCAGCAGCGAAACAGGGGTTCCTAATGAAAAACTGTTTTTT
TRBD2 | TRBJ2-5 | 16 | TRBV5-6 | CASSYSSGRGQETQYF | TGTGCCAGCAGCTACTCTAGCGGGAGGGGACAAGAGACCCAGTACTTC